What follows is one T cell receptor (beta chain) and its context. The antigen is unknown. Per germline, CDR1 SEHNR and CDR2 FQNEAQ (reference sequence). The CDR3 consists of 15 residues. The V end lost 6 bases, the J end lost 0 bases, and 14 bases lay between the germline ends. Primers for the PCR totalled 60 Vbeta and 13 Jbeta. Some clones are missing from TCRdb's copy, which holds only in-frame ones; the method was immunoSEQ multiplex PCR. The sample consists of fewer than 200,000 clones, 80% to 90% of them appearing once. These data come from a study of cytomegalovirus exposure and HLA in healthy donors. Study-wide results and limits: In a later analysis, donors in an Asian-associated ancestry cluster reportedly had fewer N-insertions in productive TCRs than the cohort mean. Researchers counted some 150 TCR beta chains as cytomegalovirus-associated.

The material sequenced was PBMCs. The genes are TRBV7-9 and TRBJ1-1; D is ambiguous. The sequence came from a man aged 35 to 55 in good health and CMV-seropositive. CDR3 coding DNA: TGTGCCAGCAGGCCTTTAGGCGGTCTGAACACTGAAGCTTTCTTT. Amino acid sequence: CASRPLGGLNTEAFF.